This TCR beta chain was identified during a study of CD8+CD57+ T cells in acquired aplastic anemia. At the level of the study: The study obtained an average of 3.2 ug of DNA from sorted CD4+ and CD8+ cells. In CD4+ cells, healthy donors produced an average of roughly 11 million reads. Findings of the study overall: Significant differences in CD8+ Simpson's diversity were not observed between patients and controls. Patients and controls shared 25 to 30 CD8+ CDR3 sequences, which appeared highly expressed in patients and within their immunodominant clones.

Germline CDR1 is SGHNT and CDR2 is YYREEE (reference sequence). V shed 4 bases and J shed 7 bases, with 18 bases lying between them. The CDR3 totals 16 residues. Profiling of TCR beta VDJ combinations and CDR3 sequences used genomic DNA as template. TCRdb re-called the reads through MiXCR, storing one row per CDR3 protein. The top ten clones hold 4% of a sample with about 420,000 distinct CDR3 sequences, 65% to 80% of them seen once. On this clonotype itself: Its antigen remains unidentified.

V is TRBV5-4 and J is TRBJ1-6; TRBD1 is a possible D gene (6 bases). Source material: sorted CD4+, CD8+, or CD8+CD57+ T cells (not recorded which) from PBMCs. The sequence came from a human donor in good health, serving as a control. The CDR3 DNA follows: TGTGCCAGCAGCCAGGGGAGTGATCCGGCAAATTCACCCCTCCACTTT. As protein: CASSQGSDPANSPLHF.